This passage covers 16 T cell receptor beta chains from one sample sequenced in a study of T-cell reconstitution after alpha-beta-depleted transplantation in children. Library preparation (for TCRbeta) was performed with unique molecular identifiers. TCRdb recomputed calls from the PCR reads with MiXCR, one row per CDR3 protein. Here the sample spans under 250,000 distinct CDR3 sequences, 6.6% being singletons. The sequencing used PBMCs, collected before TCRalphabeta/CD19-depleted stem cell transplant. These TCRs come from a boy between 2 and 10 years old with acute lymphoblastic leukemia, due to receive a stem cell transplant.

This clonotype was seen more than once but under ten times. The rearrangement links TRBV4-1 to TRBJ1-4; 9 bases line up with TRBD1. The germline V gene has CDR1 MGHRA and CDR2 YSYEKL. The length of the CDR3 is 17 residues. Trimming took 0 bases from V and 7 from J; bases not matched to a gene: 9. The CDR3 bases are TGCGCCAGCAGCCAAGAGTCGCCGGGACAGGGCTTTGAAAAACTGTTTTTT. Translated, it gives CASSQESPGQGFEKLFF.

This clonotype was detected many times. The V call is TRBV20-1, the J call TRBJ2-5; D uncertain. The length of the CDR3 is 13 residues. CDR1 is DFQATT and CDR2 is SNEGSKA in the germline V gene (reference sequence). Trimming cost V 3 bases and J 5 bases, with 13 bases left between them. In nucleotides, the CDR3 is TGCAGTGCTAGTCGCCTAGTGGAGGAGACCCAGTACTTC. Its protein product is CSASRLVEETQYF.

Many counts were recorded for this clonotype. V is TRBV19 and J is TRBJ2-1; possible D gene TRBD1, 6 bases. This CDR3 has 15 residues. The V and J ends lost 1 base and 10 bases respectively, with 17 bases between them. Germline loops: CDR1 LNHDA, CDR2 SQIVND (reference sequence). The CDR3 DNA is TGTGCCAGTAGTATAGTTCAGGGGACGAGTAGCGAGCAGTTCTTC. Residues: CASSIVQGTSSEQFF.

The CDR3 loop is CASSQGVGVGNEQFF. CDR3 DNA sequence: TGCGCCAGCAGCCAAGGGGTGGGTGTGGGCAATGAGCAGTTCTTC. The chain is built from TRBV4-3 and TRBJ2-1, with D hard to call. CDR3 size: 15 residues. The germline CDR1 and CDR2 sequences are LGHNA and YSLEER. The ends were cut back, 1 base at V and 6 bases at J, with 13 bases in the middle.

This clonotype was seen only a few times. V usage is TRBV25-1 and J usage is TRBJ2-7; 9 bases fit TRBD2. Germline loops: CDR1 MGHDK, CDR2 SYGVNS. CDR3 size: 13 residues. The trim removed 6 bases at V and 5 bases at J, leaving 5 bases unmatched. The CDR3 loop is CASSGGGAHEQYF. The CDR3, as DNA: TGTGCCAGCAGCGGCGGGGGGGCGCACGAGCAGTACTTC.

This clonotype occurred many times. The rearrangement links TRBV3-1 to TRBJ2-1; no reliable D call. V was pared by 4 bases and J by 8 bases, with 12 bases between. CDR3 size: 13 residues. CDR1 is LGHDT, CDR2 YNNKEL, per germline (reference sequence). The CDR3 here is CASSPAGPDEQFF. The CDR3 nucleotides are TGTGCCAGCAGCCCCGCCGGGCCGGATGAGCAGTTCTTC.

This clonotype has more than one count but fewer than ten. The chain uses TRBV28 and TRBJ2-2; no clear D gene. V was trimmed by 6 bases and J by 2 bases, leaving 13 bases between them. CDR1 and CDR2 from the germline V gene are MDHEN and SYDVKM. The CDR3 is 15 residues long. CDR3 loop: CASSVTGDNTGELFF. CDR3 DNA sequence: TGTGCCAGCAGCGTCACGGGTGATAACACCGGGGAGCTGTTTTTT. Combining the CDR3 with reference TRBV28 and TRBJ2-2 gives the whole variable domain DVKVTQSSRYLVKRTGEKVFLECVQDMDHENMFWYRQDPGLGLRLIYFSYDVKMKEKGDIPEGYSVSREKKERFSLILESASTNQTSMYLCASSVTGDNTGELFFGEGSRLTVL.

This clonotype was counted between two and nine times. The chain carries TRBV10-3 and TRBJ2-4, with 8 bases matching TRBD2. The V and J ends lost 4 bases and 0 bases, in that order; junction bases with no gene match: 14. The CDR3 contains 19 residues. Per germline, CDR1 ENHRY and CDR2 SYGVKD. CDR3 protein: CAISAAGALTNLAKNIQYF. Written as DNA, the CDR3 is TGTGCCATCAGTGCAGCGGGGGCGCTTACCAACTTAGCCAAAAACATTCAGTACTTC.

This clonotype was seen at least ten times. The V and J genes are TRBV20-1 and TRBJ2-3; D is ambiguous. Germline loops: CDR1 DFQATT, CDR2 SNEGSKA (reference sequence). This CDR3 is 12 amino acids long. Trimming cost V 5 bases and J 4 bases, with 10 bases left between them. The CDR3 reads CSAPQLSDTQYF. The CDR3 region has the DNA TGCAGTGCTCCACAACTTTCAGATACGCAGTATTTT.

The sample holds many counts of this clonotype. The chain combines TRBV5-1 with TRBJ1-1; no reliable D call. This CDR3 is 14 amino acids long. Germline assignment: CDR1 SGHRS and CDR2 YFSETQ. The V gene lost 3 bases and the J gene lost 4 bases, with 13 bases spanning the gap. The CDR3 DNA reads TGCGCCAGCAGCTCAAAAACACTGCCCACTGAAGCTTTCTTT. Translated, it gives CASSSKTLPTEAFF. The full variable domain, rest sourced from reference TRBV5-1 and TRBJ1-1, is KAGVTQTPRYLIKTRGQQVTLSCSPISGHRSVSWYQQTPGQGLQFLFEYFSETQRNKGNFPGRFSGRQFSNSRSEMNVSTLELGDSALYLCASSSKTLPTEAFFGQGTRLTVV.

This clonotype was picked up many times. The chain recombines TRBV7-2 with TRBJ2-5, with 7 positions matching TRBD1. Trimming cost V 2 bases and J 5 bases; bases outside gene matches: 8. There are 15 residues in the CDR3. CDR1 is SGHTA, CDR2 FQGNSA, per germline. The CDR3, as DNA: TGTGCCAGCAGCTTATACGGGACAGATTCGGAGACCCAGTACTTC. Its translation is CASSLYGTDSETQYF.

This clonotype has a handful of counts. In DNA form, the CDR3 reads TGTGCCAGCGGCCGGGAGCAGGGTAGGGGTGGCACTGAAGCTTTCTTT. Amino acids: CASGREQGRGGTEAFF. J is TRBJ1-1 and V is TRBV28; tentative D call: TRBD1 (5 bases). The CDR3 totals 16 residues. Germline V gene data show CDR1 as MDHEN and CDR2 as SYDVKM. V was trimmed by 8 bases and J by 4 bases, leaving 23 bases between them. Together with reference TRBV28 and TRBJ1-1, the CDR3 gives the full variable domain: DVKVTQSSRYLVKRTGEKVFLECVQDMDHENMFWYRQDPGLGLRLIYFSYDVKMKEKGDIPEGYSVSREKKERFSLILESASTNQTSMYLCASGREQGRGGTEAFFGQGTRLTVV.

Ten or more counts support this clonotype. CDR3 in DNA: TGTGCCAGCAGTCCCTTAGGGGGAGCCAGGGAGACCCAGTACTTC. Translation gives CASSPLGGARETQYF. This chain joins TRBV6-1 and TRBJ2-5; D might be TRBD1 (6 bases). This CDR3 spans 15 amino acids. Trimming cost V 5 bases and J 5 bases, with 18 bases left between them. Germline lookup yields CDR1 MNHNS and CDR2 SASEGT.

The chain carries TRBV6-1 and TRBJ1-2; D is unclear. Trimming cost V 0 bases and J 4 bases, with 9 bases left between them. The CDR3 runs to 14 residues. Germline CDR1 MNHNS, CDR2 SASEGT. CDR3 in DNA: TGTGCCAGCAGTGAAGCGGACGGAGTCTATGGCTACACCTTC. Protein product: CASSEADGVYGYTF.

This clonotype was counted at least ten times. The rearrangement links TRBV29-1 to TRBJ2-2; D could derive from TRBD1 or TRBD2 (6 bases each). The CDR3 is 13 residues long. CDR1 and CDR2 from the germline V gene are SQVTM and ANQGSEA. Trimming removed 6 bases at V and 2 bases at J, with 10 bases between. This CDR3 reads CSVGGSNTGELFF. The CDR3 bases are TGCAGCGTCGGGGGCAGTAACACCGGGGAGCTGTTTTTT.

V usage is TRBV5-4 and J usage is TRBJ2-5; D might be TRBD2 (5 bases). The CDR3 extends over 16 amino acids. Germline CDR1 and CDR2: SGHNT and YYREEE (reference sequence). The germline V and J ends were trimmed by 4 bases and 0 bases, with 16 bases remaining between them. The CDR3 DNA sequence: TGTGCCAGCAGCCCCCCAGCGGCCCCATACCAAGAGACCCAGTACTTC. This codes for CASSPPAAPYQETQYF.